This entry features one TCR beta chain sequence. The antigen is not known. This sample was included in a study of cytomegalovirus exposure and HLA in healthy donors. Study-wide findings and caveats: Likely technical artifact: a cluster of highly shared sequence variants. The authors later linked a missense DCLRE1C variant to TCR beta V- and J-gene trimming. Of the V segments, some could not be distinguished, including TRBV6-2 and TRBV6-3, and were excluded.

The donors were healthy bone marrow donors. The PCR ran on 60 Vbeta and 13 Jbeta primers. Data came from immunoSEQ multiplex PCR; TCRdb stores just in-frame clones and leaves some out. Altogether 65,000 to 85,000 clones are present, roughly 85% being singletons, with the ten largest covering 2%. Germline lookup yields CDR1 SNHLY and CDR2 FYNNEI. V lost 6 bases and J lost 3, with 12 bases in between. This CDR3 contains 14 residues. The sample was PBMCs. The chain links TRBV2 to TRBJ2-1; no definite D call. This sequence originates from a woman in her twenties or thirties in good health and CMV-seronegative. The CDR3 here is CASRAGLVYNEQFF. CDR3 coding DNA: TGTGCCAGCAGGGCCGGGTTGGTCTACAATGAGCAGTTCTTC.